Here is one T cell receptor beta chain with its context. These data come from a study of cytomegalovirus exposure and HLA in healthy donors. V was shortened by 3 bases and J by 10 bases, with 9 bases between the two germline ends. This CDR3 is 10 amino acids long. Germline CDR1 and CDR2: SQVTM and ANQGSEA. Sequencing used immunoSEQ multiplex PCR; TCRdb keeps in-frame clones, though not all of them. The data contain 71,000 or so clones, around 94% of them singletons. Sequences were obtained from PBMCs. The TCR sequence derives from a woman aged 18-30 years in good health and CMV-seronegative. The chain recombines TRBV29-1 with TRBJ1-1; D is uncertain. The CDR3 reads CSVDSGRAFF. As DNA, the CDR3 is TGCAGCGTTGACAGTGGGAGAGCTTTCTTT.